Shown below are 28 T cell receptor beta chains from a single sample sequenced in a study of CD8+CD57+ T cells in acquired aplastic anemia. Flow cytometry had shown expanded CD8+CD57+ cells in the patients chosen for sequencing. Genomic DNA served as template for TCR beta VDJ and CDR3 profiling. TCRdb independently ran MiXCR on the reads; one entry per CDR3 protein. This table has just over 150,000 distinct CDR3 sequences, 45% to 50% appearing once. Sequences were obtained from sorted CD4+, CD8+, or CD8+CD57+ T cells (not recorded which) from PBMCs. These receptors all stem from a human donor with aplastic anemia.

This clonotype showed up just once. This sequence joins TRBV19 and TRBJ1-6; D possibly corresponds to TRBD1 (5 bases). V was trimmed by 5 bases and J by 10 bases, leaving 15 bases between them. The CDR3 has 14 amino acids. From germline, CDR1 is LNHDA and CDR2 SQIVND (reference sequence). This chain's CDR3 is CASSGDLAGSPLHF. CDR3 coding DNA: TGTGCCAGTAGTGGGGACCTGGCGGGGTCACCCCTCCACTTT.

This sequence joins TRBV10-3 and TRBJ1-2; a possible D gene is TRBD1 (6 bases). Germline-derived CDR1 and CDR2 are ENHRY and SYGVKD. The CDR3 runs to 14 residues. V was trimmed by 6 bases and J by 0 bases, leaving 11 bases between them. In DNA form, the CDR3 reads TGTGCCATCAGACCACAGGGAGCTAACTATGGCTACACCTTC. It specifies CAIRPQGANYGYTF.

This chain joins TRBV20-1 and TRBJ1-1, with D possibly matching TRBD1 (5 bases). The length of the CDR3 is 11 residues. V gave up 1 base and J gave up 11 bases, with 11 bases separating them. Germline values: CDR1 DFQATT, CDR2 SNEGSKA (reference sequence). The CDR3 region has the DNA TGCAGTGCTAGAGTGGGACTGTGGGCTTTCTTT. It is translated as CSARVGLWAFF.

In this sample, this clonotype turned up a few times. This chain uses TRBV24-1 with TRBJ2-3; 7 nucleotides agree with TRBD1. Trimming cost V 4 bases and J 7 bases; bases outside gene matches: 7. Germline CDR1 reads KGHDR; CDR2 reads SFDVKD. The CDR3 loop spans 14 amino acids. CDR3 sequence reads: CATSDRDRAHTQYF. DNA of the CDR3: TGTGCCACCAGTGACCGCGACAGGGCCCATACGCAGTATTTT.

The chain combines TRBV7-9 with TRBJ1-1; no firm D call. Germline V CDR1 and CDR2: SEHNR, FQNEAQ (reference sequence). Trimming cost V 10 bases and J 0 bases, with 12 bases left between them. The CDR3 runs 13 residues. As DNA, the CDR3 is TGTGCCAACTCGAGGCTCATGAACACTGAAGCTTTCTTT. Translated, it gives CANSRLMNTEAFF.

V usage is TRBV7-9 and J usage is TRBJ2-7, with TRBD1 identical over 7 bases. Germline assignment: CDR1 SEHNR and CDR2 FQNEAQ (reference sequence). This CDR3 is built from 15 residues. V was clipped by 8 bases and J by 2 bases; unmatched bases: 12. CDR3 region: CASGQTGQGAYEQYF. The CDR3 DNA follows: TGTGCCAGCGGCCAGACCGGGCAGGGGGCCTACGAGCAGTACTTC.

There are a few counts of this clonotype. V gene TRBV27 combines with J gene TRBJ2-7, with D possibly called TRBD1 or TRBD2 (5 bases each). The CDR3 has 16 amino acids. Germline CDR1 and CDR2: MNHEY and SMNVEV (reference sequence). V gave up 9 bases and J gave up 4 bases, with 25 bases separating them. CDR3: CARGHRLAPTYYEQYF. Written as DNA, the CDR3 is TGTGCCAGGGGGCACAGGCTAGCTCCTACATATTACGAGCAGTACTTC.

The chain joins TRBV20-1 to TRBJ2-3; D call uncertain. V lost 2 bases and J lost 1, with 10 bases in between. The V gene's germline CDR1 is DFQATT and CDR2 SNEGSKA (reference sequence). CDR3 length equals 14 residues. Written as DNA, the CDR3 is TGCAGTGCTAGAATCCTACTTGGCACAGATACGCAGTATTTT. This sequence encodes CSARILLGTDTQYF.

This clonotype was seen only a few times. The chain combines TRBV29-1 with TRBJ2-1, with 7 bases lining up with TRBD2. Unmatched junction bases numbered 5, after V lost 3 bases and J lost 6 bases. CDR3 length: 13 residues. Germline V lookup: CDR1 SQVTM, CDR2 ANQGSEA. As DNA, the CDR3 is TGCAGCGTTGACGGGGGGTCAGGCAATGAGCAGTTCTTC. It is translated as CSVDGGSGNEQFF.

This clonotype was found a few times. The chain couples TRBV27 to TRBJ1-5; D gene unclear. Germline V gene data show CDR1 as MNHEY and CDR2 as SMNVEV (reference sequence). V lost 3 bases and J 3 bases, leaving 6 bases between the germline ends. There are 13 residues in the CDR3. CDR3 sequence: CASSFFPNQPQHF. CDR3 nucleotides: TGTGCCAGCAGTTTCTTTCCCAATCAGCCCCAGCATTTT.

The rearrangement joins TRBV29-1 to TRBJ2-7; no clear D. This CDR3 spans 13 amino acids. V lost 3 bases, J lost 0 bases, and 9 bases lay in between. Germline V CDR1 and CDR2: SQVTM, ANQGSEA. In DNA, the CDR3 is TGCAGCGTTGAGGTTGAGGTCTCCTACGAGCAGTACTTC. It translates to CSVEVEVSYEQYF.

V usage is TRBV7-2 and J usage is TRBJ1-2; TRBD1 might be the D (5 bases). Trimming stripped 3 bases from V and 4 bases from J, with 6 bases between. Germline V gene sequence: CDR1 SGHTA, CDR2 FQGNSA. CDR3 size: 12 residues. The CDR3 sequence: CASSFGAYGYTF. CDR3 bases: TGTGCCAGCAGCTTTGGGGCCTATGGCTACACCTTC. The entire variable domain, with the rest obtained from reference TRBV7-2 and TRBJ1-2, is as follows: GAGVSQSPSNKVTEKGKDVELRCDPISGHTALYWYRQSLGQGLEFLIYFQGNSAPDKSGLPSDRFSAERTGGSVSTLTIQRTQQEDSAVYLCASSFGAYGYTFGSGTRLTVV.

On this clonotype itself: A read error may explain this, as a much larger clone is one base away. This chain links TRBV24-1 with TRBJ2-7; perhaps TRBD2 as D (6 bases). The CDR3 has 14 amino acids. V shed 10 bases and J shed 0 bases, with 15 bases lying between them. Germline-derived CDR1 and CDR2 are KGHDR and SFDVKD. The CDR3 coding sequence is TGTGCCACAGGGAGGCGTGGGTTCTCCTACGAGCAGTACTTC. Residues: CATGRRGFSYEQYF.

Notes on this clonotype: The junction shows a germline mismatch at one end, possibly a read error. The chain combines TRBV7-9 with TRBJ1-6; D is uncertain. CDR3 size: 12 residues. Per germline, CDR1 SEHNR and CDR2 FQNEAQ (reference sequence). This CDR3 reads CASSHADSPLHF. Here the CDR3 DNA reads TGTGCCAGCAGTCACGCGGATTCGCCCCTCCACTTT.

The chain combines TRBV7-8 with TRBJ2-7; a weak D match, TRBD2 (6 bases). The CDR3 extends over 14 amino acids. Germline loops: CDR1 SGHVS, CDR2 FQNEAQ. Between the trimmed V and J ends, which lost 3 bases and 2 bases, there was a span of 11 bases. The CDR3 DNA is TGTGCCAGCAGCTTCGGCGGCGGGGCCTACGAGCAGTACTTC. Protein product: CASSFGGGAYEQYF. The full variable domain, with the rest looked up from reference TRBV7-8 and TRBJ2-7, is GAGVSQSPRYKVAKRGQDVALRCDPISGHVSLFWYQQALGQGPEFLTYFQNEAQLDKSGLPSDRFFAERPEGSVSTLKIQRTQQEDSAVYLCASSFGGGAYEQYFGPGTRLTVT.

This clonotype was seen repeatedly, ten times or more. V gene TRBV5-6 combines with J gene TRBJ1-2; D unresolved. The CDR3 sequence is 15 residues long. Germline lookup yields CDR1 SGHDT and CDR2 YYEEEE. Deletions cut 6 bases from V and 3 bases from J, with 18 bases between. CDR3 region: CASISGRLLDYGYTF. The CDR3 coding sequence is TGTGCCAGCATCTCTGGGAGACTCCTCGACTATGGCTACACCTTC.

The CDR3 spells CAISEVGSYEQYF. Written as DNA, the CDR3 is TGTGCCATCAGTGAGGTCGGCTCCTACGAGCAGTACTTC. V gene TRBV10-3 combines with J gene TRBJ2-7; unclear D gene. CDR3 length: 13 amino acids. CDR1 is ENHRY, CDR2 SYGVKD, per germline. V was clipped by 2 bases and J by 0 bases, with 5 bases between them.

The CDR3 is CASSLQGGRDTGELFF. The CDR3 nucleotides are TGTGCCAGCAGCTTACAGGGCGGGAGGGACACCGGGGAGCTGTTTTTT. The chain couples TRBV11-2 to TRBJ2-2, with 9 bases that match TRBD2. The CDR3 sequence is 16 residues long. Germline CDR1 and CDR2: SGHAT and FQNNGV. Trimming took 2 bases from V and 3 from J; bases not matched to a gene: 4.

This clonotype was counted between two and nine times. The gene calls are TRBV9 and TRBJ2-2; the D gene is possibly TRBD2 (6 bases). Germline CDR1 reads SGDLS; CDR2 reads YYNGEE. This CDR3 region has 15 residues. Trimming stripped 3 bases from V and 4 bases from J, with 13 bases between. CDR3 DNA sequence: TGTGCCAGCAGCGAGGCCGGAGGGCCCACCGGGGAGCTGTTTTTT. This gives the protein CASSEAGGPTGELFF.

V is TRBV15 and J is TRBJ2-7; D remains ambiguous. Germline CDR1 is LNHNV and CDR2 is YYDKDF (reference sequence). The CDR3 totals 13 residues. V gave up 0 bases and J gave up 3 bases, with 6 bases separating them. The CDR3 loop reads CATSREDRYEQYF. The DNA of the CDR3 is TGTGCCACCAGCAGAGAGGACCGCTACGAGCAGTACTTC.

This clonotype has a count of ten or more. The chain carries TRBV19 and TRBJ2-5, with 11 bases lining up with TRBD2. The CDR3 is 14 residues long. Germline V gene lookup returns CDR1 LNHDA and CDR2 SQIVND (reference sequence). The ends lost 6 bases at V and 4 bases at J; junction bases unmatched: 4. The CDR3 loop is CASRPTSGRETQYF. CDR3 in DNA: TGTGCCAGTAGACCCACTAGCGGGAGAGAGACCCAGTACTTC. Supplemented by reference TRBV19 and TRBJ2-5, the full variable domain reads DGGITQSPKYLFRKEGQNVTLSCEQNLNHDAMYWYRQDPGQGLRLIYYSQIVNDFQKGDIAEGYSVSREKKESFPLTVTSAQKNPTAFYLCASRPTSGRETQYFGPGTRLLVL.

The CDR3 reads CATSDQDRDHNEQFF. CDR3 nucleotide sequence: TGTGCCACCAGTGACCAGGACAGGGACCACAATGAGCAGTTCTTC. The chain joins TRBV24-1 to TRBJ2-1; TRBD1 agrees at 8 bases. CDR1 is KGHDR and CDR2 is SFDVKD in the germline V gene. The CDR3 has 15 residues. V shed 4 bases, J shed 5 bases, and the junction held 6 bases outside the gene matches.

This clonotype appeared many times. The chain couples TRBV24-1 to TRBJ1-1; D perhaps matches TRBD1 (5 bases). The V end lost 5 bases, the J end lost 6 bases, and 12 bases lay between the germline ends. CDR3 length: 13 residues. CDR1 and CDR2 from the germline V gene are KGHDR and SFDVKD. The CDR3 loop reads CATSGRASPEAFF. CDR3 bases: TGTGCCACCAGTGGCAGGGCGAGTCCTGAAGCTTTCTTT.

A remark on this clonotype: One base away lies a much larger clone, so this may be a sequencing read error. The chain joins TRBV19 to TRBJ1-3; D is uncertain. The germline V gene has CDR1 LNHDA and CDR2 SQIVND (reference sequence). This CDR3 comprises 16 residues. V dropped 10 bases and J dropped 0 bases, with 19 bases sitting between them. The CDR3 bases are TGTGCCATTAGCCCCCTTCAGGACTACTCTGGAAACACCATATATTTT. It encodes CAISPLQDYSGNTIYF. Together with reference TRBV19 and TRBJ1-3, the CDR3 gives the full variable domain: DGGITQSPKYLFRKEGQNVTLSCEQNLNHDAMYWYRQDPGQGLRLIYYSQIVNDFQKGDIAEGYSVSREKKESFPLTVTSAQKNPTAFYLCAISPLQDYSGNTIYFGEGSWLTVV.

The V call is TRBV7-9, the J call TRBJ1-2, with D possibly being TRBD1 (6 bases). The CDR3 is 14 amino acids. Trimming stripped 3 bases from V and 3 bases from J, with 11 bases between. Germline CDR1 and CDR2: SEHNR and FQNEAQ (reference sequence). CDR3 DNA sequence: TGTGCCAGCAGCTTTTCGGGGGGCGACTATGGCTACACCTTC. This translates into CASSFSGGDYGYTF.

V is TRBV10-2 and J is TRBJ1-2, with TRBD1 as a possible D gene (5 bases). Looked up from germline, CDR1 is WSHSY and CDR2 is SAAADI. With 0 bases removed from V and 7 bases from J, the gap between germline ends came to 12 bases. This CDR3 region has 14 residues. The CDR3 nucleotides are TGCGCCAGCAGTGAGTCTCCACTTGGGGGTGGCTACACCTTC. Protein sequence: CASSESPLGGGYTF.

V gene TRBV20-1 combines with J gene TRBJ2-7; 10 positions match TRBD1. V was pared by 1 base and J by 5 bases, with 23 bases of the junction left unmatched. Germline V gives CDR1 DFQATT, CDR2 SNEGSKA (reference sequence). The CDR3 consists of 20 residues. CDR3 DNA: TGCAGTGCTAGAGGCCCATCGCTATGGCGACTCCGGGACAGGGGCCACGAGCAGTACTTC. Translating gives CSARGPSLWRLRDRGHEQYF.

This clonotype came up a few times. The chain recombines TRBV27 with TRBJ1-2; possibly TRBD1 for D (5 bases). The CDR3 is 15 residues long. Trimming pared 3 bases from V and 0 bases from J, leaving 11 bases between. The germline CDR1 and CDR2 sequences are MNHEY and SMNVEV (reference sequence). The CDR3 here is CASSFWGDSNYGYTF. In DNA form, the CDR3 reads TGTGCCAGCAGTTTCTGGGGGGACTCTAACTATGGCTACACCTTC.